These 18 T cell receptor beta chains were sequenced from one sample in a study of identical twins. TCRdb passed the 5' RACE reads through MiXCR, listing each CDR3 protein once. The profile shows fewer than 900,000 distinct CDR3 sequences, 15% to 20% of them singletons. This same sample was also part of a study on T cells expressing NK-cell markers.

Sequenced input: PBMCs. The receptors were sampled from a young woman in good health.

J is TRBJ1-1 and V is TRBV12-3 or TRBV12-4; perhaps TRBD1 as D (6 bases). Trimming pared 9 bases from V and 0 bases from J, leaving 11 bases between. CDR3 length: 13 residues. CDR3 nucleotides: TGTGCCAGTCTGGACAGAATGAACACTGAAGCTTTCTTT. It specifies CASLDRMNTEAFF.

A few counts support this clonotype. CDR3 protein: CSVARTGDEQFF. Here the CDR3 DNA reads TGCAGCGTTGCTAGGACAGGGGATGAGCAGTTCTTC. This chain joins TRBV29-1 and TRBJ2-1, with TRBD1 matching over 9 bases. The trim removed 4 bases at V and 8 bases at J, leaving 3 bases unmatched. Germline V gives CDR1 SQVTM, CDR2 ANQGSEA. CDR3 length: 12 residues.

This clonotype was seen a handful of times. The chain is built from TRBV7-9 and TRBJ2-1, with 11 bases lining up with TRBD1. Germline CDR1 reads SEHNR; CDR2 reads FQNEAQ (reference sequence). V lost 5 bases and J lost 8; bases outside the gene matches: 8. The CDR3 is made up of 15 amino acids. CDR3 protein: CASSVRDRGLDEQFF. The DNA of the CDR3 is TGTGCCAGCAGCGTCCGGGACAGGGGGTTGGATGAGCAGTTCTTC.

The chain uses TRBV6-6 and TRBJ1-3; 7 bases match TRBD1. The CDR3 has 13 amino acids. The J segment lost 8 bases and the V segment lost 6 bases, leaving 7 bases of the junction unmatched. Germline V CDR1 and CDR2: MNHNY, SVGAGI (reference sequence). As DNA, the CDR3 is TGTGCCAGCAGCTTTGACAGGGAGGACACCATATATTTT. Translating gives CASSFDREDTIYF.

This clonotype was observed a handful of times. J is TRBJ2-5 and V is TRBV5-1, with unresolved D. Germline V gene data show CDR1 as SGHRS and CDR2 as YFSETQ. The ends were cut back, 2 bases at V and 0 bases at J, with 5 bases in the middle. The CDR3 contains 13 residues. CDR3 protein: CASSFLYQETQYF. The CDR3 DNA is TGCGCCAGCAGCTTTTTGTACCAAGAGACCCAGTACTTC.

The sample holds a few counts of this clonotype. The chain is built from TRBV7-9 and TRBJ2-1; D remains unclear. The germline V and J ends were trimmed by 3 bases and 12 bases, with 15 bases remaining between them. CDR1 SEHNR and CDR2 FQNEAQ come from the germline V gene (reference sequence). The CDR3 totals 13 residues. The CDR3, as DNA: TGTGCCAGCAGCTTGCGCCTATCTTATGGGCAGTTCTTC. Translated, it gives CASSLRLSYGQFF.

This clonotype has more than one count but fewer than ten. The rearrangement joins TRBV5-1 to TRBJ2-1; D may match TRBD1 or TRBD2 (5 bases each). The length of the CDR3 is 15 residues. Trimming pared 0 bases from V and 9 bases from J, leaving 16 bases between. Germline V CDR1 and CDR2: SGHRS, YFSETQ. The CDR3, as DNA: TGCGCCAGCAGCTTGGCGGCCACCTTAGGGACTGAGCAGTTCTTC. Protein: CASSLAATLGTEQFF.

This chain connects TRBV6-2 or TRBV6-3 to TRBJ2-1; D not certain. The V gene's germline CDR1 is MNHEY and CDR2 SVGEGT. The CDR3 extends over 12 amino acids. V lost 6 bases to trimming and J lost 10 bases, with 13 bases between them. The CDR3 loop reads CASSPISQEQFF. CDR3 nucleotides: TGTGCCAGCAGCCCCATTTCCCAGGAGCAGTTCTTC.

This clonotype has just a few counts. The rearrangement uses TRBV6-1 and TRBJ1-4; 8 bases match TRBD1. V shed 6 bases and J 7 bases; nucleotides not matched to a gene: 13. CDR3 length: 16 amino acids. The V gene's germline CDR1 is MNHNS and CDR2 SASEGT. The CDR3 protein is CASSPIGQGGGEKLFF. The CDR3 region has the DNA TGTGCCAGCAGCCCGATCGGACAGGGTGGGGGTGAAAAACTGTTTTTT.

This clonotype showed up just a few times. J is TRBJ2-3 and V is TRBV20-1; D is perhaps TRBD2 (5 bases). The CDR3 runs 16 residues. V lost 5 bases to trimming and J lost 0 bases, with 18 bases between them. Germline CDR1 reads DFQATT; CDR2 reads SNEGSKA (reference sequence). This chain's CDR3 is CSAGNWDSDSTDTQYF. The CDR3 coding sequence is TGCAGTGCTGGAAATTGGGATAGCGACAGCACAGATACGCAGTATTTT.

This clonotype was observed at least ten times. J is TRBJ2-1 and V is TRBV6-2 or TRBV6-3; D is uncertain. Germline-derived CDR1 and CDR2 are MNHEY and SVGEGT. Trimming took 6 bases from V and 5 from J, leaving 8 bases between them. There are 12 residues in the CDR3. CDR3 bases: TGTGCCAGCAGCGCAAGGGACAATGAGCAGTTCTTC. Translation gives CASSARDNEQFF.

This rearrangement joins TRBV6-5 to TRBJ2-5; 8 nucleotides match TRBD1. The CDR3 has 16 amino acids. In germline, CDR1 is MNHEY, CDR2 SVGAGI. V trimming: 4 bases; J trimming: 1 base; junction bases outside the gene matches: 8. The DNA of the CDR3 is TGTGCCAGCAGTTCCAGGACAGGGAAGAGCCAAGAGACCCAGTACTTC. This translates into CASSSRTGKSQETQYF.

This clonotype was detected only a few times. The chain couples TRBV4-2 to TRBJ1-6; D not resolved. Per the germline V gene, CDR1 is LGHNA and CDR2 is YNFKEQ. CDR3 length: 18 amino acids. V shed 2 bases and J shed 0 bases, with 14 bases lying between them. The CDR3 DNA sequence: TGTGCCAGCAGCCAACTCCCACGATCCAGCTCCTATAATTCACCCCTCCACTTT. It encodes CASSQLPRSSSYNSPLHF.

This clonotype was seen a handful of times. The V call is TRBV12-3 or TRBV12-4, the J call TRBJ1-5; D remains unclear. Trimming shortened V by 5 bases and J by 5 bases, and 10 bases separated the two germline ends. This CDR3 has 13 amino acids. This CDR3 reads CASSIRVHQPQHF. The CDR3 coding sequence is TGTGCCAGCAGTATAAGGGTACATCAGCCCCAGCATTTT.

The V gene is TRBV5-1, the J gene TRBJ2-1, with TRBD2 matching 7 bases. Germline CDR1 SGHRS, CDR2 YFSETQ. The CDR3 covers 14 residues. J gave up 10 bases and V 3 bases, and 10 bases lay outside the gene matches. CDR3 DNA sequence: TGCGCCAGCAGCTGGGGACTAACCACTACGGAGCAGTTCTTC. Protein sequence: CASSWGLTTTEQFF.

J is TRBJ2-6 and V is TRBV4-3; D unresolved. This CDR3 spans 17 amino acids. Trimming shortened V by 4 bases and J by 1 base, and 14 bases separated the two germline ends. Germline loops: CDR1 LGHNA, CDR2 YSLEER. The CDR3 nucleotides are TGCGCCAGCAGCCGGAATTTGATGGGGTCTGGGGCCAACGTCCTGACTTTC. It is translated as CASSRNLMGSGANVLTF.

This chain uses TRBV5-1 with TRBJ2-2, with no clear D. Trimming took off 2 bases at V and 0 bases at J, with 8 bases between the two ends. This CDR3 spans 15 amino acids. Germline lookup yields CDR1 SGHRS and CDR2 YFSETQ. CDR3 bases: TGCGCCAGCAGCTTCTATTTAACGAACACCGGGGAGCTGTTTTTT. Translated, it gives CASSFYLTNTGELFF.

The DNA of the CDR3 is TGTGCCAGCAGTTTGAACGGGGCGTACAATGAGCAGTTCTTC. Translating it yields CASSLNGAYNEQFF. This rearrangement joins TRBV12-3 or TRBV12-4 to TRBJ2-1, with D tentatively TRBD1 or TRBD2 (5 bases each). The V end lost 3 bases, the J end lost 4 bases, and 10 bases lay between the germline ends. The CDR3 loop spans 14 amino acids.